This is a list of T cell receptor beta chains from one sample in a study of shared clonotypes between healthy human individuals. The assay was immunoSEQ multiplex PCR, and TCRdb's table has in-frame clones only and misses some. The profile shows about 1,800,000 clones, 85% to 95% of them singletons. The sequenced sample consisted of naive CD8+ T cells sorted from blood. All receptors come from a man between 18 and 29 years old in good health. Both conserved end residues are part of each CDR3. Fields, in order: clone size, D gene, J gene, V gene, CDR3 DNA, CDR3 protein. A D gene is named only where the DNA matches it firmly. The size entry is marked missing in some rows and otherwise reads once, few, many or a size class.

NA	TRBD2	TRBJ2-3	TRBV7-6	TGTGCCAGCAGCTCCCATCCTAGCGGGCCCACAGATACGCAGTATTTT	CASSSHPSGPTDTQYF
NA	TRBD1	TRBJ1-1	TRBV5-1	TGCGCCAGCAGCTTACGGACAGGGCTGACTGAAGCTTTCTTT	CASSLRTGLTEAFF
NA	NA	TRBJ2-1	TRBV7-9	TGTGCCAGCAGCTTAGCGGAGGGATACTTATACAATGAGCAGTTCTTC	CASSLAEGYLYNEQFF
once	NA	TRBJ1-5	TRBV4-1	TGCGCCAGCAGCCAAGAAATGCTAAGCAATCAGCCCCAGCATTTT	CASSQEMLSNQPQHF
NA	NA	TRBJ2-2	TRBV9	TGTGCCAGCAGGAGACAAACCGGGGAGCTGTTTTTT	CASRRQTGELFF
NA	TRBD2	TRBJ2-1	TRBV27	TGTGCCAGCAGTTCCGTAGCGGGAGCTCACAATGAGCAGTTCTTC	CASSSVAGAHNEQFF
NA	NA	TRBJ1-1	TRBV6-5	TGTGCCAGCAGTTACAGCAAGAATGGGAACACTGAAGCTTTCTTT	CASSYSKNGNTEAFF
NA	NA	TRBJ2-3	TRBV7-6	TGTGCCAGCAGCTTAAACAGGGTGTCAGATACGCAGTATTTT	CASSLNRVSDTQYF
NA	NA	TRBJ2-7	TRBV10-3	TGTGCCATCAGTGAGTCGGGTTACGAGCAGTACTTC	CAISESGYEQYF
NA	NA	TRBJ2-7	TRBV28	TGTGCCAGCAGTTTAGTAAGTGACGAGCAGTACTTC	CASSLVSDEQYF
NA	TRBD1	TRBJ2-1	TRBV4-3	TGCGCCAGCAGCGAAGAGGACAGGGTGGACAATGAGCAGTTCTTC	CASSEEDRVDNEQFF
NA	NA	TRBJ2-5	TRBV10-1	TGCGCCAGCAGTGATTCTGGAGAGGGAGCAGAGACCCAGTACTTC	CASSDSGEGAETQYF
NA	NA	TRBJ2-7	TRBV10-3	TGTGCCATCAGGGACGTAAGTGACTACGAGCAGTACTTC	CAIRDVSDYEQYF
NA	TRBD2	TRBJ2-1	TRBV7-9	TGTGCCAGCAAAGTTTTAGCGGGAGAAGACAATGAGCAGTTCTTC	CASKVLAGEDNEQFF
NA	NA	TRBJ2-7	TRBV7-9	TGTGCCAGCAGCTTACCATACTACGAGCAGTACTTC	CASSLPYYEQYF
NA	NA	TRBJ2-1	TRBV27	TGTGCCAGCAGCCCTATCACCGTCGGGGGGCCCCACAATGAGCAGTTCTTC	CASSPITVGGPHNEQFF
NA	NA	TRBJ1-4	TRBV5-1	TGCGCCAGCAGCTTGGAGGGAGGGGCAACTAATGAAAAACTGTTTTTT	CASSLEGGATNEKLFF
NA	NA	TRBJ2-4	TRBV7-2	TGTGCCAGCAGCGGGCTCAAAAACATTCAGTACTTC	CASSGLKNIQYF
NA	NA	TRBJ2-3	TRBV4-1	TGCGCCAGCAGCCAAAGTGCAGGCACAGATACGCAGTATTTT	CASSQSAGTDTQYF
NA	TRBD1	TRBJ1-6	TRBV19	TGTGCCAGTAGTATAGACGGACAGGGTAATTCACCCCTCCACTTT	CASSIDGQGNSPLHF
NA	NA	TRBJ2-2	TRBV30	TGTGCCTGGAGCTCAGCCACCGGGGAGCTGTTTTTT	CAWSSATGELFF
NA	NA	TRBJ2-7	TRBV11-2	TGTGCCAGCAGCTCCCCAGGGATCGATTTCTACGAGCAGTACTTC	CASSSPGIDFYEQYF
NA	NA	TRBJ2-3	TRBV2	TGTGCCAGCAGTGAAGCGCCGGGGGCTTATTTT	CASSEAPGAYF